This TCR beta chain was sequenced for a study of blood T cell repertoires in COVID-19. For the study at large: Acute and convalescent COVID-19 samples came from the United States, Italy and Spain.

Under the authors' procedure: The assay estimated nucleated cells by amplifying reference gene primers. Here immunoSEQ multiplex PCR was the method, and the copy in TCRdb shows in-frame clones only, minus some. From that table come the V and J calls and clone size; the DNA was used to work out D and trimming. Of about 270,000 clones in the sample, around 87% were seen once. Sequenced material: peripheral blood. The origin of this receptor is a woman in her forties or fifties with acute or convalescent COVID-19.

CDR3 DNA: TGTGCCAGCAGCTTACTCGGACAGGGGGACTATGGCTACACCTTC. Protein product: CASSLLGQGDYGYTF. J is TRBJ1-2 and V is TRBV7-3; 10 bases are a match to TRBD1. The V gene end was trimmed by 2 bases and the J gene end by 3 bases; junction bases not matched to a gene: 3. Germline CDR1 reads SGHTA; CDR2 reads FQGTGA. The CDR3 sequence is 15 residues long.